Below are 11 T cell receptor beta chains sequenced from a single sample in a study of T cell responses to AZD1222 COVID-19 vaccine. Profiled with immunoSEQ multiplex PCR; TCRdb holds only in-frame clones, not every one. Seen here are roughly 140,000 clones, roughly 93% observed once, and the top ten hold roughly 2%. This material consisted of peripheral blood, taken 28 days after the second AZD1222 dose. Receptors were obtained from an adult who received the AZD1222 COVID-19 vaccine.

This clone was found once. The chain couples TRBV6-2 or TRBV6-3 to TRBJ2-7, with D maybe TRBD2 (5 bases). There are 17 residues in the CDR3. CDR1 is MNHEY and CDR2 is SVGEGT in the germline V gene. Trimming pared 6 bases from V and 2 bases from J, leaving 23 bases between. The CDR3 DNA reads as TGTGCCAGCAGCCCTCCGCCTTCGGGGAGCGCTACCTACGAGCAGTACTTC. This codes for CASSPPPSGSATYEQYF.

The J gene is TRBJ1-2, the V gene TRBV10-2; 8 bases map to TRBD1. This CDR3 is 14 amino acids long. CDR1 is WSHSY, CDR2 SAAADI, per germline. V was pared by 7 bases and J by 2 bases, with 6 bases of the junction left unmatched. CDR3 amino acids: CASTGQGLNYGYTF. The CDR3 DNA reads TGCGCCAGCACCGGACAGGGTTTGAACTATGGCTACACCTTC.

The rearrangement uses TRBV19 and TRBJ1-5; no definite D call. Germline CDR1 LNHDA, CDR2 SQIVND (reference sequence). With 4 bases removed from V and 7 bases from J, the gap between germline ends came to 20 bases. This CDR3 region has 16 residues. The CDR3, as DNA: TGTGCCAGTAGTAGGAATGGAGGATCCCCCGGACAGCCCCAGCATTTT. It codes for CASSRNGGSPGQPQHF.

The rearrangement links TRBV2 to TRBJ2-7; D is possibly TRBD1 (5 bases). Germline lookup yields CDR1 SNHLY and CDR2 FYNNEI. The CDR3 is 15 residues long. V lost 1 base and J 2 bases, leaving 12 bases between the germline ends. The CDR3 sequence: CASSEGAGITYEQYF. Here the CDR3 DNA reads TGTGCCAGCAGTGAAGGGGCAGGGATTACCTACGAGCAGTACTTC. The whole variable domain, remainder taken from reference TRBV2 and TRBJ2-7, is EPEVTQTPSHQVTQMGQEVILRCVPISNHLYFYWYRQILGQKVEFLVSFYNNEISEKSEIFDDQFSVERPDGSNFTLKIRSTKLEDSAMYFCASSEGAGITYEQYFGPGTRLTVT.

The chain is built from TRBV12-3 or TRBV12-4 and TRBJ1-5; D remains unclear. Trimming stripped 11 bases from V and 2 bases from J, with 10 bases between. The CDR3 consists of 12 residues. The CDR3 loop reads CASLRGNQPQHF. CDR3 sequence (DNA): TGTGCCTCGCTTCGGGGCAATCAGCCCCAGCATTTT.

V gene TRBV5-8 combines with J gene TRBJ1-3; no reliable D call. CDR1 is SGHTS and CDR2 is YDEGEE in the germline V gene. V was clipped by 0 bases and J by 0 bases, with 13 bases between them. This CDR3 contains 17 residues. The CDR3 spells CASSLVVGSFSGNTIYF. The CDR3 DNA sequence: TGTGCCAGCAGCTTGGTTGTAGGGAGCTTCTCTGGAAACACCATATATTTT.

The V call is TRBV19, the J call TRBJ2-3, with D tentatively TRBD2 (5 bases). Trimming stripped 5 bases from V and 2 bases from J, with 14 bases between. The CDR3 runs to 15 residues. Per germline, CDR1 LNHDA and CDR2 SQIVND (reference sequence). CDR3 residues: CASSSRAFTTDTQYF. CDR3 DNA sequence: TGTGCCAGTAGTTCGAGGGCATTTACCACAGATACGCAGTATTTT. The complete variable domain, with remaining parts taken from reference TRBV19 and TRBJ2-3, reads DGGITQSPKYLFRKEGQNVTLSCEQNLNHDAMYWYRQDPGQGLRLIYYSQIVNDFQKGDIAEGYSVSREKKESFPLTVTSAQKNPTAFYLCASSSRAFTTDTQYFGPGTRLTVL.

This chain joins TRBV11-1 and TRBJ2-7; D remains ambiguous. Germline V CDR1 and CDR2: SGHAT, FQDESV (reference sequence). The V gene lost 1 base and the J gene lost 6 bases, with 13 bases spanning the gap. The CDR3 is 14 amino acids. DNA for the CDR3: TGTGCCAGCAGCTTAGTTTCCCAGAGTGCCGAGCAGTACTTC. Translated: CASSLVSQSAEQYF.

The CDR3 DNA sequence: TGTGCCAGCAGCTTACGAAGGGGGCGGGAAGAGACCCAGTACTTC. Protein: CASSLRRGREETQYF. The rearrangement links TRBV7-9 to TRBJ2-5, with 7 bases fitting TRBD1. The CDR3 runs 15 residues. Losses at the gene ends were 2 bases for V and 3 bases for J; bases not matched to a gene: 6. Germline CDR1 is SEHNR and CDR2 is FQNEAQ (reference sequence).

The rearrangement links TRBV5-1 to TRBJ1-4, with D hard to call. Trimming removed 7 bases from V and 7 bases from J, with 23 bases in between. The CDR3 length is 16 residues. Germline assignment: CDR1 SGHRS and CDR2 YFSETQ. In nucleotides, the CDR3 is TGCGCCAGCGTAATATGGGGAGCGTGGGGTACTGAAAAACTGTTTTTT. Translating it yields CASVIWGAWGTEKLFF.

This clone turned up a few times. The V call is TRBV7-6, the J call TRBJ2-1; 10 nucleotides align to TRBD2. This CDR3 region has 17 residues. Trimming took 1 base from V and 0 from J; bases not matched to a gene: 3. The V gene's germline CDR1 is SGHVS and CDR2 FNYEAQ. The CDR3 spells CASSLGLAGASYNEQFF. In DNA form, the CDR3 reads TGTGCCAGCAGCTTAGGGCTAGCGGGGGCCTCCTACAATGAGCAGTTCTTC.